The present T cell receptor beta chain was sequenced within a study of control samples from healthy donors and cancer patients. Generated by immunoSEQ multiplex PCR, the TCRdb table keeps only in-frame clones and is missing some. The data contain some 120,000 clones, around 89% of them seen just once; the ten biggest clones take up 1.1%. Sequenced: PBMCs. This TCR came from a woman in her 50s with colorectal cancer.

CDR3 sequence reads: CATKPPTNAQAFF. The CDR3 nucleotides are TGTGCCACCAAGCCCCCGACCAACGCCCAAGCTTTCTTT. The chain uses TRBV28 and TRBJ1-1; D unresolved. The CDR3 consists of 13 residues. V lost 10 bases and J lost 9, with 21 bases in between. The germline V gene has CDR1 MDHEN and CDR2 SYDVKM.